The rows below give T cell receptor beta chains drawn from one sample of a study of T cell responses to AZD1222 COVID-19 vaccine. Profiled with immunoSEQ multiplex PCR; TCRdb holds only in-frame clones, not every one. The repertoire has tens of thousands of clones, over 60% of them found once; the top ten carry roughly 50%. This specimen was peripheral blood, taken 28 days after the second AZD1222 dose. Receptor source: an adult who received the AZD1222 COVID-19 vaccine. The CDR3 runs from the conserved cysteine through the conserved F or W. The D gene is left open where the match is weak. Clone size is given for some rows only: seen once, a few or many times, or a class if the clone is expanded.

>TRBV27|15|NA|TRBJ1-5|NA
CASSLRGDSNQPQHF
TGTGCCAGCAGTTTAAGAGGGGACTCCAATCAGCCCCAGCATTTT
>TRBV2|13|NA|TRBJ2-4|NA
CASTGAAENIQYF
TGTGCCAGCACTGGTGCTGCCGAAAACATTCAGTACTTC
>TRBV28|15|NA|TRBJ2-3|NA
CASSLTGFRTDTQYF
TGTGCCAGCAGCTTAACAGGGTTTAGGACAGATACGCAGTATTTT
>TRBV7-9|15|once|TRBJ2-4|NA
CASSLDLTGQNIQYF
TGTGCCAGCAGCTTAGACTTAACCGGGCAAAACATTCAGTACTTC
>TRBV19|15|NA|TRBJ2-7|TRBD2
CASSPSGGVGYEQYF
TGTGCCAGTAGCCCTAGCGGGGGAGTTGGCTACGAGCAGTACTTC
>TRBV7-9|15|NA|TRBJ2-7|NA
CASSPRDSNSNEQYF
TGTGCCAGCAGCCCGCGGGACAGTAATAGTAACGAGCAGTACTTC
>TRBV6-6|16|NA|TRBJ1-4|NA
CASSYQRGGGSEKLFF
TGTGCCAGCAGTTACCAACGGGGGGGCGGCAGTGAAAAACTGTTTTTT
>TRBV18|14|NA|TRBJ2-7|NA
CASSLNRDLYEQYF
TGTGCCAGCTCACTAAACCGGGACTTGTACGAGCAGTACTTC
>TRBV28|14|NA|TRBJ2-5|NA
CASSFAGYQETQYF
TGTGCCAGCAGTTTTGCAGGGTATCAAGAGACCCAGTACTTC
>TRBV18|14|NA|TRBJ1-1|NA
CASSPTQRNTEAFF
TGTGCCAGCTCACCGACGCAGCGAAACACTGAAGCTTTCTTT
>TRBV7-9|12|NA|TRBJ2-7|NA
CASSPSPHEQYF
TGTGCCAGCAGCCCATCTCCCCACGAGCAGTACTTC
>TRBV2|14|NA|TRBJ2-7|NA
CASSDAQGPYEQYF
TGTGCCAGCAGTGACGCGCAGGGTCCCTACGAGCAGTACTTC